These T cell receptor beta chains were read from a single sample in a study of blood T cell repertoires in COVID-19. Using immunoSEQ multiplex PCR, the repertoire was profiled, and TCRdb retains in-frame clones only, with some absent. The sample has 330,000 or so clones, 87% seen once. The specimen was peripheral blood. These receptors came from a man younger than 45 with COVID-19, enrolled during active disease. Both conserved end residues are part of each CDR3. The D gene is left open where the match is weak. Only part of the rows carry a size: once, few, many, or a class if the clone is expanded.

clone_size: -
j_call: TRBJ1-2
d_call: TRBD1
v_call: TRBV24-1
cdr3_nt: TGTGCCACCAGTGATGGGGCAGGGGGTCACGGCTACACCTTC
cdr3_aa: CATSDGAGGHGYTF

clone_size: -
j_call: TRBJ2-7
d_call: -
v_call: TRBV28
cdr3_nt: TGTGCCAGCAGTCCCTCCGGTTGGGCCTCCTACGAGCAGTACTTC
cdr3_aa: CASSPSGWASYEQYF

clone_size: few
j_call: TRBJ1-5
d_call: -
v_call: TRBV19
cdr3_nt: TGTGCCAGTAGTGACACCCATCAGCCCCAGCATTTT
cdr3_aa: CASSDTHQPQHF

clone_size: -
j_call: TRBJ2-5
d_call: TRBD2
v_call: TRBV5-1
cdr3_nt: TGCGCCAGCAGAATAAGCGGGGGCCTCCAAGAGACCCAGTACTTC
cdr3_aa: CASRISGGLQETQYF

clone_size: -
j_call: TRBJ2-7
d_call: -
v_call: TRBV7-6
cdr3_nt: TGTGCCAGCAGCCCCGGATCCAGGACACCAACCTACGAGCAGTACTTC
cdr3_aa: CASSPGSRTPTYEQYF

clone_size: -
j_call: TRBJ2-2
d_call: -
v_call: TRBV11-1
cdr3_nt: TGTGCCAGCAGCCCGCGCGCCACCGGGGAGCTGTTTTTT
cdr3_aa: CASSPRATGELFF

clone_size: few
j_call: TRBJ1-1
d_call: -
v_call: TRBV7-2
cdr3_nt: TGTGCCAGCAGCTTAGCCGGTCTTGAAGCTTTCTTT
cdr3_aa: CASSLAGLEAFF

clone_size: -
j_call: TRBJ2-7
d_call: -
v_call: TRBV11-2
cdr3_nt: TGTGCCAGCAGCTTAAAGTTCCCAGAACCCTACGAGCAGTACTTC
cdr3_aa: CASSLKFPEPYEQYF

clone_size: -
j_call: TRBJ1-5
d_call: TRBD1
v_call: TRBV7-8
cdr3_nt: TGTGCCAGCAGCTTAGGAGGTCAGGGGGCTCAGCCCCAGCATTTT
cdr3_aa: CASSLGGQGAQPQHF

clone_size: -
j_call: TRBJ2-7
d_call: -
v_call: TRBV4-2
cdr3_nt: TGTGCCAGCAGCCAAGTTCCCGGGGGGCAGGGGGCCTCCTACGAGCAGTACTTC
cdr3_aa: CASSQVPGGQGASYEQYF

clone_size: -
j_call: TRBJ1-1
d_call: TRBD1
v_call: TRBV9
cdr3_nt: TGTGCCAGCAGCGTAGATTGGGACAGGGAGGGAGGAACTGAAGCTTTCTTT
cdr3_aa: CASSVDWDREGGTEAFF

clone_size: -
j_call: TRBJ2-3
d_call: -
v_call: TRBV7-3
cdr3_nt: TGTGCCAGCAGCTTATTGCGGTCAGGCACAGATACGCAGTATTTT
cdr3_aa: CASSLLRSGTDTQYF

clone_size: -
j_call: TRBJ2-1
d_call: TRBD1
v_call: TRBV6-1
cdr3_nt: TGTGCCAGCAGGGAACCGGGACAGGGCTACAATGAGCAGTTCTTC
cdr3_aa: CASREPGQGYNEQFF

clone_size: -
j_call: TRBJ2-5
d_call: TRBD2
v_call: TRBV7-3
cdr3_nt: TGTGCCAGCAGCTCCTTCGGACCGAATCTGCGGGGGGAGACCCAGTACTTC
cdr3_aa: CASSSFGPNLRGETQYF

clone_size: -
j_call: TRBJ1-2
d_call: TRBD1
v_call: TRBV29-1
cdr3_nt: TGCAGCGTTAATGGACAGGGGGTTCATGGCTACACCTTC
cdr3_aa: CSVNGQGVHGYTF

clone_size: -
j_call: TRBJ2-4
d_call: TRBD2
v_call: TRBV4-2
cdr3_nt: TGTGCCAGCAGCCAACCGGGACTAGCGGGAATCTTAGCCAAAAACATTCAGTACTTC
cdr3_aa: CASSQPGLAGILAKNIQYF

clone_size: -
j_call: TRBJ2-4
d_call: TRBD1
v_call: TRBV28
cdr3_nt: TGTGCCAGCACTAAACAGGGGATTGGCATTCAGTACTTC
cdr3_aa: CASTKQGIGIQYF

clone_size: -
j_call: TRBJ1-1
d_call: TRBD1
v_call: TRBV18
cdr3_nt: TGTGCCAGCTCACCCGGACAGGTTCTCACTGAAGCTTTCTTT
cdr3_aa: CASSPGQVLTEAFF

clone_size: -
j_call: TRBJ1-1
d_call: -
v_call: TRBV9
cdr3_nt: TGTGCCAGCAGCGCCGACCCGGGACATAGCCTGAGGGGTACTGAAGCTTTCTTT
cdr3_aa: CASSADPGHSLRGTEAFF

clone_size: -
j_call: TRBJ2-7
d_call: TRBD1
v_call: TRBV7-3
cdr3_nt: TGTGCCAGCAGCCCCTTAACGCTCGGACAGGCGCCCTACGAGCAGTACTTC
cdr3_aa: CASSPLTLGQAPYEQYF

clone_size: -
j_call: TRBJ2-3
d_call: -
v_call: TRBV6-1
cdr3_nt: TGTGCCAGCAGTGAAGTCTCAGCGGCTACAAGCACAGATACGCAGTATTTT
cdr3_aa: CASSEVSAATSTDTQYF

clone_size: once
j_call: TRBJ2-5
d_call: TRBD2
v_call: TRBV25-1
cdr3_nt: TGTGCCAGCAGTGATCTACTAGCGGGGGGGCAAGAGACCCAGTACTTC
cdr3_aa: CASSDLLAGGQETQYF

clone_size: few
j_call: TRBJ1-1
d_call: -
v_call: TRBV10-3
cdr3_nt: TGTGCCGTATCAGGCCTTAGACACCACACTGAAGCTTTCTTT
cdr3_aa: CAVSGLRHHTEAFF

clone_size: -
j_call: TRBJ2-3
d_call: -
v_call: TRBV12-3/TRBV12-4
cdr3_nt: TGTGCCAGCAGTTTAGGGACAGAGGGTACGCAGTATTTT
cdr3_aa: CASSLGTEGTQYF

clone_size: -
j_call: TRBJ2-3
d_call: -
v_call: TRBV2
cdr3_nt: TGTGCCAGCACCGGGAGTTGGACAGATACGCAGTATTTT
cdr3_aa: CASTGSWTDTQYF

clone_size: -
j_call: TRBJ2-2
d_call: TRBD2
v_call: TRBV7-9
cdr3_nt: TGTGCCAGCAGCCCCCTGGCGGGAGCGGGCACCGGGGAGCTGTTTTTT
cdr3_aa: CASSPLAGAGTGELFF

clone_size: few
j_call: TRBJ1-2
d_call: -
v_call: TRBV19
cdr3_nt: TGTGCCAGTAGTAGAGTGGGGTTGGACTACTATGGCTACACCTTC
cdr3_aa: CASSRVGLDYYGYTF

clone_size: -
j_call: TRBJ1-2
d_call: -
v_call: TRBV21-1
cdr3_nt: TGTGCCAGCAGCAAAGATCGTGATAACAAAGCTAACTATGGCTACACCTTC
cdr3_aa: CASSKDRDNKANYGYTF

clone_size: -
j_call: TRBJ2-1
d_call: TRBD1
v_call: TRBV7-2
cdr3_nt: TGTGCCAGCAGCTCGGGACAGGGGACCTACAATGAGCAGTTCTTC
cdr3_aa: CASSSGQGTYNEQFF

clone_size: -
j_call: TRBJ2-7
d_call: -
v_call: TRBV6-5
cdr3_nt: TGTGCCAGCAGTACACATGGAGGAAGGTACGAGCAGTACTTC
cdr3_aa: CASSTHGGRYEQYF

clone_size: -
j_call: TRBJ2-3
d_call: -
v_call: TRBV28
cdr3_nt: TGTGCCAGCTTTGAGGGGGTCACAGATACGCAGTATTTT
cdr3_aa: CASFEGVTDTQYF

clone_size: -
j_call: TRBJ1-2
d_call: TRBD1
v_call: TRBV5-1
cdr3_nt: TGCGCCAGCAGCACGGGGACAGTCGCTTTCAATGGCTACACCTTC
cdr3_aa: CASSTGTVAFNGYTF

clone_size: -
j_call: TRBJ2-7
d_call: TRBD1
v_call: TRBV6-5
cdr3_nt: TGTGCCAGCAGGACTGCCGGGACAGGGTCCTACGAGCAGTACTTC
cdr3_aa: CASRTAGTGSYEQYF

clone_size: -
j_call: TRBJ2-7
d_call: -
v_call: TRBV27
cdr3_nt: TGTGCCAGCAGTTCCAGGGTCTCCTACGAGCAGTACTTC
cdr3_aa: CASSSRVSYEQYF

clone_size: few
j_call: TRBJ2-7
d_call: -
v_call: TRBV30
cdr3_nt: TGTGCGAGCGGTCTACTTTACGAGCAGTACTTC
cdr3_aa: CASGLLYEQYF

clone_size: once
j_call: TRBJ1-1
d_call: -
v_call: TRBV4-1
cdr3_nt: TGCGCCAGCAGCAAGCGAGTGGGGACACAGAACACTGAAGCTTTCTTT
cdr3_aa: CASSKRVGTQNTEAFF

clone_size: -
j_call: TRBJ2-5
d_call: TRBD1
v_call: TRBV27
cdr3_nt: TGTGCCAGCTTGCGAACAGGGGCACTCGGGACCCAGTACTTC
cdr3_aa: CASLRTGALGTQYF

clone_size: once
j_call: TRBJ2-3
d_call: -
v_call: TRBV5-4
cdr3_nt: TGTGCCAGCAGTAGCGGAATTGCTAGCACAGATACGCAGTATTTT
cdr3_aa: CASSSGIASTDTQYF

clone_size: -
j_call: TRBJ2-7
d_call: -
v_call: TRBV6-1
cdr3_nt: TGTGCCAGCAGTGAATCAGCGGCCCTCTTCTACGAGCAGTACTTC
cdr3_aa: CASSESAALFYEQYF

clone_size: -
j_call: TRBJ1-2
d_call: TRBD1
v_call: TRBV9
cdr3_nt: TGTGCCAGCAGCGTCGACAGGGGCCCAGGCTACACCTTC
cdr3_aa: CASSVDRGPGYTF

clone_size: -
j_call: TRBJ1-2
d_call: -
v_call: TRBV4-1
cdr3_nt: TGCGCCAGCAGCCAAGATGTCCGAATTGTCCCTATTTATGGCTACACCTTC
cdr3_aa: CASSQDVRIVPIYGYTF

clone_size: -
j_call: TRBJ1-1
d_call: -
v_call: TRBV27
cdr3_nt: TGTGCCAGCAGTTCGGACAGCTACGTCACTGAAGCTTTCTTT
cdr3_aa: CASSSDSYVTEAFF

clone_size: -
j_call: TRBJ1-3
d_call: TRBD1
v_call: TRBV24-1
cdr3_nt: TGTGCCACCAGTGATCCTGGGACAGGGGATGGAAACACCATATATTTT
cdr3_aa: CATSDPGTGDGNTIYF

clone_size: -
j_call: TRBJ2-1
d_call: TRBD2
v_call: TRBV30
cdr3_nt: TGTGCCTGGAGTGTACAAATGCGGGGGGGCCGTATTGTAAATGAGCAGTTCTTC
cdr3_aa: CAWSVQMRGGRIVNEQFF

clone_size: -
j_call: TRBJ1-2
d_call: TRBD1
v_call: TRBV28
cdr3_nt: TGTGCCAGCAGTTTTCCCAGGGGGCGCAGGTATGGCTACACCTTC
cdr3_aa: CASSFPRGRRYGYTF

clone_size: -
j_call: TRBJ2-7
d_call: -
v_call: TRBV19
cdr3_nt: TGTGCCAGTAGTATAGCAGGGGCCCCAAGCTACGAGCAGTACTTC
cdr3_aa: CASSIAGAPSYEQYF

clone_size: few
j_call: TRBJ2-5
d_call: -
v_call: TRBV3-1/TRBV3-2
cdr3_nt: TGTGCCAGCAGCCATAGCGGTCGCGAGACCCAGTACTTC
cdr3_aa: CASSHSGRETQYF

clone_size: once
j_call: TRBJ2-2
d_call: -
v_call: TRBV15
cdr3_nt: TGTGCCACCAGCAGAGACAGGGTTCCCGGGGAGCTGTTTTTT
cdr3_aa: CATSRDRVPGELFF

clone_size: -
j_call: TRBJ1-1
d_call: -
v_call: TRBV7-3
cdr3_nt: TGTGCCAGCAGCGGCGGCGGGAACACTGAAGCTTTCTTT
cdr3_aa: CASSGGGNTEAFF

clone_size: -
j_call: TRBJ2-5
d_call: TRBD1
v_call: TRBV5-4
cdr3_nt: TGTGCCAGCGGACGACAGGGCGCAGAGACCCAGTACTTC
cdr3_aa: CASGRQGAETQYF

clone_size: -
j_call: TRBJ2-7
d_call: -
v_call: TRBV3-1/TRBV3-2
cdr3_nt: TGTGCCAGCAGCCCGTGGACAGCGTACGAGCAGTACTTC
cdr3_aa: CASSPWTAYEQYF

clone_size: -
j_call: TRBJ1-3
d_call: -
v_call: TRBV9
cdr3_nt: TGTGCCAGCAGCGTAGTTAGGTTAGGTAAGGGGTACTCTGGAAACACCATATATTTT
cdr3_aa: CASSVVRLGKGYSGNTIYF

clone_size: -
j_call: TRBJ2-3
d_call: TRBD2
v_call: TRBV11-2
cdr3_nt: TGTGCCAGCAGCTCAGGACTAGCGGGAGGGGACCGCCGCACAGATACGCAGTATTTT
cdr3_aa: CASSSGLAGGDRRTDTQYF

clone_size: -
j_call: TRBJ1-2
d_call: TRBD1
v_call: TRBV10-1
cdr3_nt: TGCGCCAGCAGTGGAAGGCGGTGGAGGACAGGGGATGGCTACACCTTC
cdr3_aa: CASSGRRWRTGDGYTF

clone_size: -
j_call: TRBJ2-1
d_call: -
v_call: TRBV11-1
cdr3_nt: TGTGCCAGCAGCTTTTCTTCCTACAATGAGCAGTTCTTC
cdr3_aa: CASSFSSYNEQFF

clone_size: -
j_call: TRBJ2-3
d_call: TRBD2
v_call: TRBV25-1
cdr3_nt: TGTGCCAGCAGTCTGTCTCTAGCGGGAGTAGGGGATACGCAGTATTTT
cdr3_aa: CASSLSLAGVGDTQYF

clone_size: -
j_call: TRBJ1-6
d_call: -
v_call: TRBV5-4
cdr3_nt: TGTGCCAGCAGCTTTGGAGGGAATCAGAATAATTCACCCCTCCACTTT
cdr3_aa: CASSFGGNQNNSPLHF

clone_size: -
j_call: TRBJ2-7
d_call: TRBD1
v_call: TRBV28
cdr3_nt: TGTGCCAGCAGTTTATTCCGGGACAGGGGGCTTAGTCCGAGCTCCTACGAGCAGTACTTC
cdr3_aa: CASSLFRDRGLSPSSYEQYF

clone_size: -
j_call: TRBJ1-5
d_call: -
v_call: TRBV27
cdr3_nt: TGTGCCAGCAGCCCCAGGGGAAATAGCAATCAGCCCCAGCATTTT
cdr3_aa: CASSPRGNSNQPQHF